Following are 30 T cell receptor beta chains from one sample sequenced in a study of identical twins. TCRdb ran MiXCR on the 5' RACE reads and lists one entry per CDR3 protein. This table has fewer than 550,000 distinct CDR3 sequences, over 12% appearing once. The sample also formed part of further work on yellow fever vaccine responses in identical twins.

The sequenced sample was CD4+ T cells sorted from blood. The receptors here all came from a woman in her late teens or twenties in good health.

The table lists this clonotype with many counts. The chain's CDR3 is CASSPRGGAGTNTEAFF. In DNA, the CDR3 is TGCGCCAGCAGCCCTCGGGGGGGGGCCGGTACGAACACTGAAGCTTTCTTT. This chain connects TRBV5-1 to TRBJ1-1, with TRBD1 as a possible D gene (6 bases). Germline loops: CDR1 SGHRS, CDR2 YFSETQ. V dropped 4 bases and J dropped 1 base, with 20 bases sitting between them. The CDR3 totals 17 residues.

This clonotype turned up a few times. This sequence joins TRBV27 and TRBJ2-5; D might be TRBD2 (7 bases). The CDR3 is 16 amino acids. Trimming cost V 5 bases and J 2 bases, with 18 bases left between them. The V gene's germline CDR1 is MNHEY and CDR2 SMNVEV (reference sequence). CDR3 residues: CASSPPEGGPQETQYF. The CDR3 nucleotides are TGTGCCAGCAGTCCCCCCGAGGGGGGGCCTCAAGAGACCCAGTACTTC.

This clonotype appeared a few times. The CDR3 sequence is CSARIPGLAGEQYF. The CDR3 DNA is TGCAGTGCTAGAATTCCGGGACTAGCGGGGGAACAGTACTTC. The chain recombines TRBV20-1 with TRBJ2-7, with 14 bases that match TRBD2. Germline V gene data show CDR1 as DFQATT and CDR2 as SNEGSKA (reference sequence). The ends lost 2 bases at V and 10 bases at J; junction bases unmatched: 7. This CDR3 contains 14 residues.

This clonotype was recorded a few times. CDR3 nucleotide sequence: TGTGCCAGCAGCCAAGGGACTAGCGGCGTGCAGTACTTC. The encoded protein is CASSQGTSGVQYF. The chain employs TRBV3-1 and TRBJ2-7, with 10 nucleotides matching TRBD2. Germline V gives CDR1 LGHDT, CDR2 YNNKEL (reference sequence). CDR3 length: 13 residues. The ends lost 1 base at V and 9 bases at J; junction bases unmatched: 3.

This clonotype was picked up a small number of times. The chain has TRBV5-1 and TRBJ2-2, with unresolved D. The CDR3 is made up of 14 amino acids. Germline CDR1 and CDR2: SGHRS and YFSETQ. V was cut by 0 bases and J by 3 bases, with 6 bases left in between. DNA of the CDR3: TGCGCCAGCAGCTTGGGGCAGTACACCGGGGAGCTGTTTTTT. Protein: CASSLGQYTGELFF. Full variable domain (remainder filled in from reference TRBV5-1 and TRBJ2-2): KAGVTQTPRYLIKTRGQQVTLSCSPISGHRSVSWYQQTPGQGLQFLFEYFSETQRNKGNFPGRFSGRQFSNSRSEMNVSTLELGDSALYLCASSLGQYTGELFFGEGSRLTVL.

The chain uses TRBV5-6 and TRBJ2-1; D perhaps matches TRBD1 (8 bases). Trimming stripped 4 bases from V and 3 bases from J, with 14 bases between. The CDR3 contains 15 residues. Germline V gives CDR1 SGHDT, CDR2 YYEEEE. CDR3 amino acids: CASSPTGDYYNEQFF. The CDR3 region has the DNA TGTGCCAGCAGCCCGACAGGGGACTACTACAATGAGCAGTTCTTC.

The table lists this clonotype with a few counts. This sequence joins TRBV9 and TRBJ1-1, with D unclear. This CDR3 contains 13 residues. V was clipped by 0 bases and J by 0 bases, with 3 bases between them. Germline V gene data show CDR1 as SGDLS and CDR2 as YYNGEE. The CDR3 protein is CASSVVVNTEAFF. DNA of the CDR3: TGTGCCAGCAGCGTAGTAGTGAACACTGAAGCTTTCTTT.

This clonotype showed up just a few times. Germline and junction disagree at one end, which may indicate a read error. The chain joins TRBV18 to TRBJ2-5, with D possibly being TRBD2 (5 bases). CDR3 length: 13 residues. Per germline, CDR1 KGHSH and CDR2 LQKENI. The CDR3 protein is CASSPSGSGAGDF. DNA for the CDR3: TGTGCCAGCTCACCAAGTGGTTCGGGCGCCGGGGACTTC.

This clonotype has only a few counts. The chain combines TRBV27 with TRBJ1-1; D may be TRBD1 (5 bases). V was cut by 5 bases and J by 1 base, with 17 bases left in between. The CDR3 loop spans 16 amino acids. CDR1 is MNHEY, CDR2 SMNVEV, per germline (reference sequence). CDR3 coding DNA: TGTGCCAGCAGTCCCGGGCGGGACCTCGGGAACACTGAAGCTTTCTTT. Encoded protein: CASSPGRDLGNTEAFF.

This clonotype occurred a few times. The chain employs TRBV20-1 and TRBJ2-2; D is undetermined. V dropped 5 bases and J dropped 5 bases, with 15 bases sitting between them. The CDR3 loop spans 14 amino acids. The germline CDR1 and CDR2 sequences are DFQATT and SNEGSKA (reference sequence). This CDR3 is CSAPPTGRTGELFF. The CDR3 DNA reads TGCAGTGCTCCCCCCACCGGGCGAACCGGGGAGCTGTTTTTT.

This clonotype showed up just a few times. This rearrangement joins TRBV19 to TRBJ2-1, with D unresolved. Germline-derived CDR1 and CDR2 are LNHDA and SQIVND (reference sequence). V was clipped by 0 bases and J by 0 bases, with 18 bases between them. The CDR3 is made up of 19 amino acids. CDR3 sequence (DNA): TGTGCCAGTAGTATAGAATGGGGTAAGGGTTCGAGCTCCTACAATGAGCAGTTCTTC. This codes for CASSIEWGKGSSSYNEQFF. The full variable domain, with the rest looked up from reference TRBV19 and TRBJ2-1, is DGGITQSPKYLFRKEGQNVTLSCEQNLNHDAMYWYRQDPGQGLRLIYYSQIVNDFQKGDIAEGYSVSREKKESFPLTVTSAQKNPTAFYLCASSIEWGKGSSSYNEQFFGPGTRLTVL.

V gene TRBV28 combines with J gene TRBJ2-1; 10 bases are shared with TRBD2. Germline V CDR1 and CDR2: MDHEN, SYDVKM. The CDR3 loop spans 15 amino acids. J was trimmed by 9 bases and V by 6 bases; bases with no gene match: 11. DNA for the CDR3: TGTGCCAGCAGCACAGGTAGCGGGAGGTTTGGTGAGCAGTTCTTC. It codes for CASSTGSGRFGEQFF.

A few counts support this clonotype. The CDR3 DNA reads TGTGCCAGCAGTGAATTAGGATCTCTCAATGAGCAGTTCTTC. Translated, it gives CASSELGSLNEQFF. The chain is built from TRBV6-1 and TRBJ2-1; unclear D gene. Deletions cut 2 bases from V and 6 bases from J, with 11 bases between. The length of the CDR3 is 14 residues. Germline V gene data show CDR1 as MNHNS and CDR2 as SASEGT.

The chain links TRBV10-3 to TRBJ2-3, with 8 bases that match TRBD1. Per the germline V gene, CDR1 is ENHRY and CDR2 is SYGVKD. V lost 8 bases and J lost 3; bases outside the gene matches: 4. This CDR3 has 13 amino acids. The CDR3 DNA follows: TGTGCCATCGGGCGGACAGGGACAGATACGCAGTATTTT. Protein product: CAIGRTGTDTQYF.

The chain links TRBV10-3 to TRBJ2-2; 7 nucleotides align to TRBD2. CDR1 and CDR2 from the germline V gene are ENHRY and SYGVKD. The CDR3 length is 15 residues. J gave up 2 bases and V 4 bases, and 4 bases lay outside the gene matches. CDR3 nucleotide sequence: TGTGCCATCAGTGGGCGGGAGCCCAACACCGGGGAGCTGTTTTTT. Amino acid sequence: CAISGREPNTGELFF.

This clonotype has more than one count but fewer than ten. J is TRBJ1-5 and V is TRBV24-1; D remains ambiguous. The CDR3 is made up of 12 amino acids. Per the germline V gene, CDR1 is KGHDR and CDR2 is SFDVKD. Trimming stripped 0 bases from V and 6 bases from J, with 2 bases between. The CDR3 bases are TGTGCCACCAGTGATTTGGGTCAGCCCCAGCATTTT. It yields the protein CATSDLGQPQHF.

This chain links TRBV5-1 with TRBJ2-3; D is ambiguous. The V and J ends lost 3 bases and 3 bases respectively, with 14 bases between them. Germline assignment: CDR1 SGHRS and CDR2 YFSETQ. This CDR3 spans 15 amino acids. CDR3 region: CASSSLGPRTDTQYF. The CDR3 DNA reads as TGCGCCAGCAGCTCGCTAGGTCCGCGAACAGATACGCAGTATTTT.

This clonotype was seen more than once but under ten times. The chain joins TRBV12-3 or TRBV12-4 to TRBJ2-5; tentative D call: TRBD1 (6 bases). The CDR3 sequence is 15 residues long. V lost 0 bases and J lost 4, with 12 bases in between. The CDR3 reads CASSLAGAMGETQYF. The CDR3 nucleotides are TGTGCCAGCAGTTTAGCGGGGGCCATGGGAGAGACCCAGTACTTC.

This clonotype was recorded many times. This chain uses TRBV29-1 with TRBJ2-1, with D hard to call. This CDR3 is 13 amino acids long. Trimming shortened V by 8 bases and J by 0 bases, and 11 bases separated the two germline ends. Germline values: CDR1 SQVTM, CDR2 ANQGSEA. The CDR3 DNA reads as TGCAGCTTAACAGAGAGCTCCTACAATGAGCAGTTCTTC. Amino acid sequence: CSLTESSYNEQFF.

The V gene is TRBV6-1, the J gene TRBJ2-7; 8 bases match TRBD2. Germline trimming cut 1 base from V and 5 bases from J; bases unmatched to any gene: 13. CDR1 MNHNS and CDR2 SASEGT come from the germline V gene. The CDR3 extends over 17 amino acids. Here the CDR3 DNA reads TGTGCCAGCAGTGAAGTTGCAAGCGGGGGCCCCCGGGACGAGCAGTACGTC. Encoded protein: CASSEVASGGPRDEQYV.

V and J are TRBV6-2 or TRBV6-3 and TRBJ2-7, with D uncertain. The CDR3 contains 13 residues. Trimming shortened V by 10 bases and J by 2 bases, and 15 bases separated the two germline ends. Germline V gene data show CDR1 as MNHEY and CDR2 as SVGEGT. The CDR3 reads CATTDVLTYEQYF. The CDR3 region has the DNA TGTGCCACTACGGACGTCTTAACCTACGAGCAGTACTTC.

The V gene is TRBV6-1, the J gene TRBJ2-1; D ambiguous. Germline loops: CDR1 MNHNS, CDR2 SASEGT. The CDR3 runs 10 residues. V was trimmed by 6 bases and J by 8 bases, leaving 5 bases between them. CDR3 residues: CASSHHEQFF. In nucleotides, the CDR3 is TGTGCCAGCAGCCACCATGAGCAGTTCTTC.

The rearrangement uses TRBV3-1 and TRBJ2-7; D is unresolved. Germline V lookup: CDR1 LGHDT, CDR2 YNNKEL (reference sequence). Trimming pared 1 base from V and 3 bases from J, leaving 7 bases between. The CDR3 length is 13 residues. CDR3 sequence: CASSQGLNYEQYV. The CDR3 DNA reads as TGTGCCAGCAGCCAAGGACTGAACTACGAGCAGTACGTC.

The sample holds a few counts of this clonotype. V and J are TRBV10-3 and TRBJ2-5, with D unclear. Per the germline V gene, CDR1 is ENHRY and CDR2 is SYGVKD. V gave up 4 bases and J gave up 1 base, with 13 bases separating them. This CDR3 contains 15 residues. The DNA for the CDR3 is TGTGCCATCAGTGTGGGCCAACTACCCCAAGAGACCCAGTACTTC. This codes for CAISVGQLPQETQYF.

This clonotype was counted only a few times. The chain has TRBV12-3 or TRBV12-4 and TRBJ2-7; D not resolved. The V and J ends lost 3 bases and 3 bases respectively, with 12 bases between them. The CDR3 extends over 14 amino acids. CDR3 sequence: CASSLSQIRYEQYF. CDR3 nucleotides: TGTGCCAGCAGTTTGTCGCAGATCCGCTACGAGCAGTACTTC.

In its sample, this clonotype was seen once. The genes are TRBV10-3 and TRBJ2-7; D is possibly TRBD1 (5 bases). Trimming shortened V by 2 bases and J by 2 bases, and 13 bases separated the two germline ends. CDR1 is ENHRY, CDR2 SYGVKD, per germline. The CDR3 has 15 residues. The CDR3 coding sequence is TGTGCCATCAGTGAGAGGCAGGGATTTACCTACGAGCAGTACTTC. Translated, it gives CAISERQGFTYEQYF.

This clonotype appeared many times. This CDR3 is CASQQSSYNEQFF. The CDR3 DNA reads as TGTGCCAGCCAACAGAGCTCCTACAATGAGCAGTTCTTC. J is TRBJ2-1 and V is TRBV7-9; no definite D call. Deletions cut 8 bases from V and 0 bases from J, with 8 bases between. Germline values: CDR1 SEHNR, CDR2 FQNEAQ (reference sequence). The CDR3 runs to 13 residues. The whole variable domain, filled in from reference TRBV7-9 and TRBJ2-1, reads DTGVSQNPRHKITKRGQNVTFRCDPISEHNRLYWYRQTLGQGPEFLTYFQNEAQLEKSRLLSDRFSAERPKGSFSTLEIQRTEQGDSAMYLCASQQSSYNEQFFGPGTRLTVL.

The chain has TRBV5-6 and TRBJ2-7, with D possibly being TRBD1 or TRBD2 (5 bases each). The CDR3 loop spans 15 amino acids. Germline values: CDR1 SGHDT, CDR2 YYEEEE. V was trimmed by 1 base and J by 5 bases, leaving 16 bases between them. The DNA of the CDR3 is TGTGCCAGCAGCTTGTTCTGGGACCTGGGGAACGAGCAGTACTTC. As protein: CASSLFWDLGNEQYF.

This clonotype appeared a few times. The chain has TRBV20-1 and TRBJ2-1; D might be TRBD1 or TRBD2, each matching 5 bases. Germline V lookup: CDR1 DFQATT, CDR2 SNEGSKA (reference sequence). Trimming shortened V by 6 bases and J by 4 bases, and 16 bases separated the two germline ends. The CDR3 runs to 14 residues. CDR3 protein: CSAAEGSLYNEQFF. CDR3 DNA: TGCAGTGCCGCCGAGGGGTCCCTATACAATGAGCAGTTCTTC.

The V call is TRBV7-2, the J call TRBJ1-1; D gene ambiguous. From germline, CDR1 is SGHTA and CDR2 FQGNSA. V dropped 5 bases and J dropped 10 bases, with 14 bases sitting between them. This CDR3 has 12 residues. CDR3 sequence reads: CASSARITRAFF. In DNA form, the CDR3 reads TGTGCCAGCAGCGCCCGGATCACCCGAGCTTTCTTT. Full variable domain (missing parts from reference TRBV7-2 and TRBJ1-1): GAGVSQSPSNKVTEKGKDVELRCDPISGHTALYWYRQSLGQGLEFLIYFQGNSAPDKSGLPSDRFSAERTGGSVSTLTIQRTQQEDSAVYLCASSARITRAFFGQGTRLTVV.